The rows below give T cell receptor beta chains drawn from one sample of a study of shared clonotypes between healthy human individuals. Repertoires were generated with immunoSEQ multiplex PCR, while TCRdb's copy carries only in-frame clones and drops some. The sample holds some 2.3 million clones, 90% to 95% seen once. The sample was naive CD4+ T cells from PBMCs. These receptor sequences come from a man aged 18 to 29 in good health. Some clones in this sample may be carry-over from other donors' samples. The CDR3 runs from the conserved cysteine through the conserved F or W. D genes are given only for firm matches. Rows may omit the clone size; those that give it use once, few, many or a size class.

CDR3nt: TGTGCCAGCACTACTTATCCCGGGGGCGAGGGTGAAAAACTGTTTTTT
CDR3aa: CASTTYPGGEGEKLFF
j_gene: TRBJ1-4
v_gene: TRBV28
abundance: NA
d_gene: NA

CDR3nt: TGTGCCAGCAGTACTGGTGGTGGGAGGGCAGATACGCAGTATTTT
CDR3aa: CASSTGGGRADTQYF
j_gene: TRBJ2-3
v_gene: TRBV11-3
abundance: NA
d_gene: TRBD2

CDR3nt: TGTGCCAGCAGAGAACAGGGGAGCAAAGGGGGCTACACCTTC
CDR3aa: CASREQGSKGGYTF
j_gene: TRBJ1-2
v_gene: TRBV6-4
abundance: NA
d_gene: TRBD1

CDR3nt: TGTGCCAGCAGCTCAACCAGCCTAAATCAGCCCCAGCATTTT
CDR3aa: CASSSTSLNQPQHF
j_gene: TRBJ1-5
v_gene: TRBV7-9
abundance: once
d_gene: NA

CDR3nt: TGTGCCAGCAGCCGGACCGTGACTAGCGGTGACAATGAGCAGTTCTTC
CDR3aa: CASSRTVTSGDNEQFF
j_gene: TRBJ2-1
v_gene: TRBV11-1
abundance: NA
d_gene: TRBD2

CDR3nt: TGTGCCAGCAGCTTCAGGACTAGCAGAATGAACACCGGGGAGCTGTTTTTT
CDR3aa: CASSFRTSRMNTGELFF
j_gene: TRBJ2-2
v_gene: TRBV11-2
abundance: NA
d_gene: TRBD2

CDR3nt: TGTGCCAGCAGCGTTAACAGGGGGACCAACGTCCTGACTTTC
CDR3aa: CASSVNRGTNVLTF
j_gene: TRBJ2-6
v_gene: TRBV6-5
abundance: NA
d_gene: TRBD1

CDR3nt: TGTGCCAGCAGCTTAGGACAGGGGTCCTACAATGAGCAGTTCTTC
CDR3aa: CASSLGQGSYNEQFF
j_gene: TRBJ2-1
v_gene: TRBV7-2
abundance: NA
d_gene: TRBD1

CDR3nt: TGTGCCATCAGGCCCGCAGGGATGTCCCACTATGGCTACACCTTC
CDR3aa: CAIRPAGMSHYGYTF
j_gene: TRBJ1-2
v_gene: TRBV10-3
abundance: NA
d_gene: NA

CDR3nt: TGTGCCAGCAGCCCCCTTAGCGGAAGGACCTCCTACGAGCAGTACTTC
CDR3aa: CASSPLSGRTSYEQYF
j_gene: TRBJ2-7
v_gene: TRBV6-6
abundance: NA
d_gene: NA

CDR3nt: TGTGCCAGCAGCGCCGCGACAGGGGTATATGGCTACACCTTC
CDR3aa: CASSAATGVYGYTF
j_gene: TRBJ1-2
v_gene: TRBV9
abundance: NA
d_gene: TRBD1